This T cell receptor (beta chain) emerged from a study of shared clonotypes between healthy human individuals. Germline V gene lookup returns CDR1 MDHEN and CDR2 SYDVKM. V dropped 7 bases and J dropped 7; count of bases not matched to a gene: 8. The CDR3 is 13 residues long. Each subset's genomic DNA was shared equally among a number of immunoSEQ plates. Measured with immunoSEQ multiplex PCR; TCRdb has only the in-frame clones, and not every one. This table has 400,000 to 500,000 clones, 79% appearing once. The source material was PBMCs. The chain uses TRBV28 and TRBJ2-3, with 7 bases fitting TRBD1. This receptor was taken from a woman between 40 and 55 years old in good health. Some clones in this sample may be carry-over from other donors' samples. CDR3 loop: CASNLPDRNTQYF. For the CDR3, the DNA is TGTGCCAGCAATCTTCCGGACAGGAATACGCAGTATTTT.